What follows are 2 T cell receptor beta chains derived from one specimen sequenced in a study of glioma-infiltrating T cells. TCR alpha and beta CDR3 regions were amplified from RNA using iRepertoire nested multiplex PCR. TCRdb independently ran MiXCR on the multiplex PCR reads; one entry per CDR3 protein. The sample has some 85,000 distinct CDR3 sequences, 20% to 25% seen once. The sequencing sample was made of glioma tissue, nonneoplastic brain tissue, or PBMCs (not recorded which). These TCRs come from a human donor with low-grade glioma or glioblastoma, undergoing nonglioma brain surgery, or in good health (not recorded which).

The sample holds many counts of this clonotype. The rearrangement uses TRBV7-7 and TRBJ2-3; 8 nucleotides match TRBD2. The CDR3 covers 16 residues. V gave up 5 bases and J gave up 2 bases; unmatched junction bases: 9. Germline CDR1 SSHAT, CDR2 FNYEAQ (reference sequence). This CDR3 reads CASSPNSGISTDTQYF. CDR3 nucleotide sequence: TGTGCCAGCAGCCCCAATAGCGGGATTTCCACAGATACGCAGTATTTT.

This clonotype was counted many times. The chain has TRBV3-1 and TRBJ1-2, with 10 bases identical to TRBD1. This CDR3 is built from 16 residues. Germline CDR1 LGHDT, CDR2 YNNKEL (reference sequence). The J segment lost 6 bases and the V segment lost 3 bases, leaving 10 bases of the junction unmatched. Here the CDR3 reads CASSHQPRTGGNGYTF. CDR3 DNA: TGTGCCAGCAGCCACCAACCCCGGACAGGGGGTAATGGCTACACCTTC.